This record concerns one T cell receptor beta chain sequence. This table comes from immunoSEQ multiplex PCR, and its TCRdb copy is limited to in-frame clones, with some not included. This sample has about 110,000 clones; 85% to 95% occur once, and the top ten carry roughly 0.78%. This entry belongs to a study of T cell changes during pregnancy in multiple sclerosis. Germline CDR1 SGDLS, CDR2 YYNGEE. The CDR3 has 15 residues. The V end lost 3 bases, the J end lost 0 bases, and 12 bases lay between the germline ends. This chain uses TRBV9 with TRBJ2-5, with D possibly matching TRBD1 (6 bases). The clonotype originates from a female donor in good health, enrolled as a control in a pregnancy study. The sample here was peripheral blood, taken in the third trimester of pregnancy. The CDR3 sequence is CASSEGWDNQETQYF. The CDR3 bases are TGTGCCAGCAGCGAGGGCTGGGACAACCAAGAGACCCAGTACTTC.